A selection of T cell receptor beta chains follows, all from one sample in a study of CD8+CD57+ T cells in acquired aplastic anemia. TCRdb used MiXCR to reprocess the reads, holding one entry per CDR3 protein. The sample lists about 81,000 distinct CDR3 sequences, approximately 45% occurring once. Sequencing was done on a sample of sorted CD4+, CD8+, or CD8+CD57+ T cells (not recorded which) from PBMCs. The receptors originated from a human donor in good health, serving as a control. Each CDR3 is given with its conserved first and last residue. The D gene is left open where the match is weak. For some rows the clone size is stated as once, few or many, or as a class when expanded; others skip it.

j_gene	abundance	v_gene	d_gene	CDR3aa	CDR3nt
TRBJ2-4	-	TRBV10-2	TRBD2	CASTRAGGTDIQYF	TGCGCCAGCACTCGAGCGGGGGGGACTGACATTCAGTACTTC
TRBJ1-6	many	TRBV12-3/TRBV12-4	-	CASSFSVNNSPLHF	TGTGCCAGCAGTTTCTCCGTTAATAATTCACCCCTCCACTTT
TRBJ2-7	-	TRBV3-1	-	CASSQVIGAGGEQYF	TGTGCCAGCAGCCAAGTGATAGGGGCAGGCGGCGAGCAGTACTTC
TRBJ1-1	-	TRBV10-3	-	CAISESDRGAEAFF	TGTGCCATCAGTGAGTCGGATAGGGGAGCTGAAGCTTTCTTT
TRBJ1-4	few	TRBV27	-	CASALGGFGEKLFF	TGTGCCAGCGCTTTAGGAGGATTCGGTGAAAAACTGTTTTTT
TRBJ1-5	-	TRBV12-3/TRBV12-4	-	CASSLGQGGNQPQHF	TGTGCCAGCAGTTTGGGGCAGGGTGGGAATCAGCCCCAGCATTTT
TRBJ1-6	-	TRBV6-1	-	CASSEEQYNSPLHF	TGTGCCAGCAGTGAAGAACAGTATAATTCACCCCTCCACTTT
TRBJ1-6	many	TRBV6-5	-	CASSYSWQDSRDSPLHF	TGTGCCAGCAGTTACTCCTGGCAGGACTCGAGGGATTCACCCCTCCACTTT
TRBJ1-1	few	TRBV12-3/TRBV12-4	-	CASSPLGEAFF	TGTGCCAGCAGTCCCCTGGGTGAAGCTTTCTTT
TRBJ2-7	-	TRBV29-1	TRBD1	CSVEDLDRGGEQYF	TGCAGCGTTGAAGACTTGGACAGGGGAGGCGAGCAGTACTTC
TRBJ2-2	few	TRBV20-1	-	CSVPGQETQSNTGELFF	TGCAGTGTACCGGGCCAGGAAACACAATCGAACACCGGGGAGCTGTTTTTT
TRBJ2-7	-	TRBV7-2	-	CASSGIPYEQYF	TGTGCCAGCAGCGGGATCCCGTACGAGCAGTACTTC
TRBJ1-4	many	TRBV7-9	-	CASSYPLNEKLFF	TGTGCCAGCAGCTACCCACTAAATGAAAAACTGTTTTTT
TRBJ1-5	many	TRBV5-1	-	CASSLGSNQPQHF	TGCGCCAGCAGCCTGGGGAGCAATCAGCCCCAGCATTTT
TRBJ1-2	once	TRBV12-3/TRBV12-4	TRBD1	CASSLQQGAEGYTF	TGTGCCAGCAGTTTACAACAGGGGGCGGAAGGCTACACCTTC
TRBJ2-1	-	TRBV5-1	TRBD2	CASSSVTSGRDNEQFF	TGCGCCAGCAGCTCTGTGACTAGCGGGAGGGACAATGAGCAGTTCTTC
TRBJ1-1	few	TRBV19	-	CASSSTMNTEASF	TGTGCCAGTAGCAGCACTATGAACACTGAAGCTTCCTTT
TRBJ2-5	-	TRBV10-3	-	CASSLHGGALDVETQYF	TGTGCCAGCAGCCTCCATGGGGGGGCCTTAGATGTAGAGACCCAGTACTTC
TRBJ2-3	many	TRBV12-3/TRBV12-4	-	CASRPTPTSTDTQYF	TGTGCCAGCAGACCTACCCCAACTAGCACAGATACGCAGTATTTT
TRBJ1-6	-	TRBV19	-	CASSITNSPLHF	TGTGCCAGTAGTATAACTAATTCACCCCTCCACTTT
TRBJ1-1	-	TRBV15	-	CATSRPPGVGHSYTEAFF	TGTGCCACCAGCAGACCCCCTGGGGTGGGGCATTCGTACACTGAAGCTTTCTTT
TRBJ2-3	-	TRBV2	-	CASSSQAGDTQYF	TGTGCCAGCAGTTCCCAAGCGGGAGATACGCAGTATTTT
TRBJ2-2	few	TRBV11-1	-	CASSLAEESLRTGELFF	TGTGCCAGCAGCTTAGCGGAAGAGAGCTTGAGGACCGGGGAGCTGTTTTTT
TRBJ1-6	-	TRBV6-2/TRBV6-3	TRBD1	CASSYTVGQGYSPLHF	TGTGCCAGCAGTTACACGGTTGGACAGGGTTATTCACCCCTCCACTTT
TRBJ1-2	-	TRBV25-1	TRBD1	CASSPQLTGTYGYTF	TGTGCCAGCAGCCCTCAACTGACAGGGACCTATGGCTACACCTTC
TRBJ2-7	-	TRBV2	TRBD2	CASSAGASGGAGTYEQYF	TGTGCCAGCAGCGCCGGAGCTAGCGGGGGGGCCGGGACGTACGAGCAGTACTTC
TRBJ1-1	-	TRBV25-1	TRBD1	CASSEWTGGTEAFF	TGTGCCAGCAGTGAATGGACAGGGGGCACTGAAGCTTTCTTT
TRBJ2-3	few	TRBV30	TRBD2	CAWSLAGVNTDTQYF	TGTGCCTGGAGCTTAGCGGGAGTGAACACAGATACGCAGTATTTT
TRBJ1-1	-	TRBV5-1	-	CASSLALRPNTEAFF	TGCGCCAGCAGCTTGGCCTTACGGCCGAACACTGAAGCTTTCTTT
TRBJ1-1	-	TRBV12-3/TRBV12-4	-	CASSFGSGAFF	TGTGCCAGCAGTTTTGGGTCTGGAGCTTTCTTT
TRBJ2-5	-	TRBV5-5	-	CASSDNRERETQYF	TGTGCCAGCAGCGACAACAGGGAACGAGAGACCCAGTACTTC
TRBJ1-1	-	TRBV30	-	CAWKNLPGAEAFF	TGTGCCTGGAAAAACCTTCCGGGAGCTGAAGCTTTCTTT
TRBJ2-7	many	TRBV12-3/TRBV12-4	TRBD2	CASSETSGPYEQYF	TGTGCCAGCAGCGAAACTAGCGGACCCTACGAGCAGTACTTC
TRBJ2-1	-	TRBV20-1	-	CGARASDHNEWQFF	TGCGGTGCTAGAGCTAGCGATCACAATGAGTGGCAGTTCTTC
TRBJ2-7	-	TRBV6-4	TRBD1	CASTSSGTGSNEQYF	TGTGCCAGCACCTCCTCGGGGACAGGCAGCAATGAGCAGTACTTC
TRBJ2-7	few	TRBV15	-	CATSRESGRSGEQYF	TGTGCCACCAGCAGAGAGTCAGGACGGTCCGGCGAGCAGTACTTC
TRBJ2-7	few	TRBV27	-	CASSFIGSYEQYF	TGTGCCAGCAGTTTTATCGGGTCCTACGAGCAGTACTTC
TRBJ2-2	few	TRBV10-3	TRBD2	CAITASGIGELFF	TGTGCCATCACGGCTAGCGGGATCGGGGAGCTGTTTTTT
TRBJ2-7	many	TRBV9	-	CASSPRHSTTYEQYF	TGTGCCAGCAGCCCACGACACTCCACCACCTACGAGCAGTACTTC
TRBJ2-5	many	TRBV7-9	-	CASSLGVDQETQYF	TGTGCCAGCAGCTTAGGGGTAGATCAAGAGACCCAGTACTTC
TRBJ2-3	-	TRBV12-3/TRBV12-4	-	CASSLAGYTGPRADTQYF	TGTGCCAGCAGTTTAGCGGGTTACACAGGCCCCCGGGCAGATACGCAGTATTTT
TRBJ1-3	-	TRBV2	-	CASSEKENTIYF	TGTGCCAGCAGTGAAAAGGAAAACACCATATATTTT
TRBJ2-7	many	TRBV12-3/TRBV12-4	-	CASSIGIYEQYF	TGTGCCAGCAGTATCGGGATCTACGAGCAGTACTTC
TRBJ1-1	few	TRBV12-3/TRBV12-4	-	CASGIQNTEAFF	TGTGCCAGCGGGATACAGAACACTGAAGCTTTCTTT
TRBJ2-2	-	TRBV20-1	TRBD1	CSARDLNRGETGELFF	TGCAGTGCTAGAGATTTAAACAGGGGGGAGACCGGGGAGCTGTTTTTT
TRBJ2-3	few	TRBV12-3/TRBV12-4	TRBD2	CASTPGVAGVTDTQYF	TGTGCCAGCACCCCGGGGGTAGCGGGGGTCACAGATACGCAGTATTTT
TRBJ1-6	once	TRBV24-1	-	CATSDSAQNSPLHF	TGTGCCACCAGTGATTCGGCGCAAAATTCACCCCTCCACTTT
TRBJ1-2	many	TRBV9	-	CASSELGEYGYTF	TGTGCCAGCAGCGAATTGGGGGAATATGGCTACACCTTC
TRBJ2-7	-	TRBV9	-	CASSLTRSSYEQYF	TGTGCCAGCAGCCTGACTCGTAGCTCCTACGAGCAGTACTTC
TRBJ1-1	-	TRBV19	TRBD1	CASSATITETGFGDTEAFF	TGTGCCAGTAGTGCCACCATAACCGAGACAGGGTTTGGGGACACTGAAGCTTTCTTT